The text below deals with one TCR beta chain. Its antigen is unidentified. These data are taken from a study of multiple sclerosis patients with progressive multifocal leukoencephalopathy. Study results and caveats: Findings may reflect JC virus infection or just general immunocompromise.

Time point: time of PML onset. Between roughly 15 and 60 months of natalizumab therapy passed before PML developed in these natalizumab-treated patients. T3 blood samples were collected at the time of PML onset. The assay was immunoSEQ multiplex PCR, and TCRdb's table has in-frame clones only and misses some. There are more than 30,000 clones in the sample; about 87% occur only once, and 5.7% lies in the top ten. The sequencing here drew on PBMCs, taken from a patient treated with natalizumab. The source of this sequence is a woman aged 40 to 49 with progressive multifocal leukoencephalopathy.

The CDR3 nucleotides are TGTGCCAGCAGCTTAGCCCCCGGTCGAGGCTACGAGCAGTACTTC. Translated, it gives CASSLAPGRGYEQYF. The J gene is TRBJ2-7, the V gene TRBV7-8; D is unresolved. The V gene's germline CDR1 is SGHVS and CDR2 FQNEAQ. V lost 0 bases and J 3 bases, leaving 12 bases between the germline ends. The CDR3 spans 15 residues.